These 8 T cell receptor beta chains were sequenced from one sample in a study of blood T cell repertoires in COVID-19. Sequenced by immunoSEQ multiplex PCR; TCRdb stores in-frame clones only, minus some. The sample contains tens of thousands of clones, approximately 86% of which appear only once. The sample was peripheral blood. These receptors were collected from a man aged 65 to 85 with active COVID-19.

V and J are TRBV5-1 and TRBJ2-3; 11 bases fit TRBD1. Germline loops: CDR1 SGHRS, CDR2 YFSETQ. This CDR3 has 15 amino acids. V dropped 4 bases and J dropped 7; count of bases not matched to a gene: 8. CDR3 in amino acids: CASSHWDRGSNTQYF. CDR3 DNA: TGCGCCAGCAGCCACTGGGACAGGGGGTCTAATACGCAGTATTTT.

This clone was counted once. The rearrangement uses TRBV15 and TRBJ2-6; 8 bases are a match to TRBD2. V lost 5 bases and J lost 0; bases outside the gene matches: 6. In germline, CDR1 is LNHNV, CDR2 YYDKDF (reference sequence). The CDR3 covers 17 residues. In nucleotides, the CDR3 is TGTGCCACCAGCCGGGAGGGGCCAAGCTCTGGGGCCAACGTCCTGACTTTC. It encodes CATSREGPSSGANVLTF.

The V call is TRBV28, the J call TRBJ1-5; 8 bases are shared with TRBD1. The V gene's germline CDR1 is MDHEN and CDR2 SYDVKM. This CDR3 spans 17 amino acids. Unmatched junction bases numbered 18, after V lost 5 bases and J lost 9 bases. Here the CDR3 reads CASSLMPGQVLPRPQHF. CDR3 in DNA: TGTGCCAGCAGTCTTATGCCGGGACAGGTTCTCCCCCGGCCCCAGCATTTT.

V and J are TRBV5-1 and TRBJ2-5; 9 bases agree with TRBD2. V lost 6 bases, J lost 3 bases, and 3 bases stayed unmatched. CDR1 is SGHRS and CDR2 is YFSETQ in the germline V gene. The CDR3 consists of 13 residues. The DNA for the CDR3 is TGCGCCAGCACCTTAGCGGGAGAAGAGACCCAGTACTTC. Protein sequence: CASTLAGEETQYF.

The V and J genes are TRBV5-4 and TRBJ2-6; 11 bases are shared with TRBD2. The CDR3 covers 18 residues. With V trimmed by 4 bases and J by 0 bases, 6 bases remained unmatched. Per the germline V gene, CDR1 is SGHNT and CDR2 is YYREEE (reference sequence). In DNA form, the CDR3 reads TGTGCCAGCAGCCCCACTAGCGGGAGACCCTCTGGGGCCAACGTCCTGACTTTC. It specifies CASSPTSGRPSGANVLTF.

The genes are TRBV19 and TRBJ2-4; the D gene is possibly TRBD1 (8 bases). Germline assignment: CDR1 LNHDA and CDR2 SQIVND (reference sequence). This CDR3 is 14 amino acids long. Trimming took 5 bases from V and 9 from J, leaving 17 bases between them. The CDR3 loop is CASSGNRGGGIQYF. CDR3 nucleotide sequence: TGTGCCAGTAGTGGTAACAGGGGGGGCGGCATTCAGTACTTC.

The rearrangement links TRBV10-3 to TRBJ2-5, with D maybe TRBD1 (6 bases). With 2 bases removed from V and 5 bases from J, the gap between germline ends came to 15 bases. Germline V gene sequence: CDR1 ENHRY, CDR2 SYGVKD. CDR3 length: 15 residues. The CDR3 here is CAISEAQGTQETQYF. The DNA for the CDR3 is TGTGCCATCAGTGAGGCCCAGGGGACCCAGGAGACCCAGTACTTC.

The chain couples TRBV29-1 to TRBJ2-2, with D perhaps matching TRBD2 (6 bases). The CDR3 is made up of 14 amino acids. Trimming pared 7 bases from V and 3 bases from J, leaving 15 bases between. The germline CDR1 and CDR2 sequences are SQVTM and ANQGSEA. The CDR3 region has the DNA TGCAGCGCTCGGTGGCGGGGAGACACCGGGGAGCTGTTTTTT. Translating it yields CSARWRGDTGELFF.